What follows are 2 T cell receptor beta chains derived from one specimen sequenced in a study of a mutant IDH1 vaccine in newly diagnosed glioma. Time point: baseline, week 1 (first vaccination visit). Noted treatment: pre-vaccination baseline after standard-of-care therapy. The assay was immunoSEQ multiplex PCR, and TCRdb's table has in-frame clones only and misses some. The sample lists about 32,000 clones, roughly four fifths occurring once. Sample: PBMCs, taken from a glioma patient treated with radiotherapy, temozolomide or both. Receptors originate from a man younger than 45 with glioma.

The J gene is TRBJ2-1, the V gene TRBV7-2; D call uncertain. The CDR3 totals 12 residues. The V end lost 0 bases, the J end lost 10 bases, and 7 bases lay between the germline ends. Per the germline V gene, CDR1 is SGHTA and CDR2 is FQGNSA. The CDR3 nucleotides are TGTGCCAGCAGCTTAGCGAACCGGGAGCAGTTCTTC. Translation gives CASSLANREQFF.

The chain links TRBV5-1 to TRBJ2-7; D is uncertain. Trimming removed 1 base at V and 4 bases at J, with 15 bases between. The CDR3 contains 15 residues. Germline CDR1 reads SGHRS; CDR2 reads YFSETQ. The CDR3 sequence: CASSLTGPPKYEQYF. In DNA, the CDR3 is TGCGCCAGCAGCTTGACCGGGCCCCCCAAGTACGAGCAGTACTTC.